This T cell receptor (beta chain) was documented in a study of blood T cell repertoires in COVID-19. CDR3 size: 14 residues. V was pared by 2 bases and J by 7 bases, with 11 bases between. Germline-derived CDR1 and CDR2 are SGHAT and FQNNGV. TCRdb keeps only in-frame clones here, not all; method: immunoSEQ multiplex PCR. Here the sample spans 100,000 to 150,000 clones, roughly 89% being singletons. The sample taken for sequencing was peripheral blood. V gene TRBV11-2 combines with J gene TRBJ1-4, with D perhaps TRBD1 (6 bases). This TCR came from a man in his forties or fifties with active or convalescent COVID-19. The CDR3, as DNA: TGTGCCAGCAGCTTAACAGGGAAAGGTGAAAAACTGTTTTTT. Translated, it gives CASSLTGKGEKLFF.